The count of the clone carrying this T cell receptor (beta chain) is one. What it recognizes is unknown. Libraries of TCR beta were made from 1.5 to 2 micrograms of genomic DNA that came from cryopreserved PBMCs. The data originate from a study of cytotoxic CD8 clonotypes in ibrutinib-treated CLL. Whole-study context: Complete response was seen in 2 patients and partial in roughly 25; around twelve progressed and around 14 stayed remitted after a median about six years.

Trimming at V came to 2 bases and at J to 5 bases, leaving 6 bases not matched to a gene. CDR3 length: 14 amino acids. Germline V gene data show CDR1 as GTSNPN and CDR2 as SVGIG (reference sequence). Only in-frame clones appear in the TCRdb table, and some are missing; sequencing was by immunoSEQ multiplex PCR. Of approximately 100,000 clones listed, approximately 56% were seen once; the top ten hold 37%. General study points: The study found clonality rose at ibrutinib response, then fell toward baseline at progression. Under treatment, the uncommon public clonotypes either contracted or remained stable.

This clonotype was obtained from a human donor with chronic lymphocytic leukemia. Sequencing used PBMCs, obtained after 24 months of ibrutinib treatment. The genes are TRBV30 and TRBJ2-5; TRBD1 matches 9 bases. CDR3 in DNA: TGTGCCTGGAGTCCGGGACAGGGATTGGAGACCCAGTACTTC. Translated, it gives CAWSPGQGLETQYF.